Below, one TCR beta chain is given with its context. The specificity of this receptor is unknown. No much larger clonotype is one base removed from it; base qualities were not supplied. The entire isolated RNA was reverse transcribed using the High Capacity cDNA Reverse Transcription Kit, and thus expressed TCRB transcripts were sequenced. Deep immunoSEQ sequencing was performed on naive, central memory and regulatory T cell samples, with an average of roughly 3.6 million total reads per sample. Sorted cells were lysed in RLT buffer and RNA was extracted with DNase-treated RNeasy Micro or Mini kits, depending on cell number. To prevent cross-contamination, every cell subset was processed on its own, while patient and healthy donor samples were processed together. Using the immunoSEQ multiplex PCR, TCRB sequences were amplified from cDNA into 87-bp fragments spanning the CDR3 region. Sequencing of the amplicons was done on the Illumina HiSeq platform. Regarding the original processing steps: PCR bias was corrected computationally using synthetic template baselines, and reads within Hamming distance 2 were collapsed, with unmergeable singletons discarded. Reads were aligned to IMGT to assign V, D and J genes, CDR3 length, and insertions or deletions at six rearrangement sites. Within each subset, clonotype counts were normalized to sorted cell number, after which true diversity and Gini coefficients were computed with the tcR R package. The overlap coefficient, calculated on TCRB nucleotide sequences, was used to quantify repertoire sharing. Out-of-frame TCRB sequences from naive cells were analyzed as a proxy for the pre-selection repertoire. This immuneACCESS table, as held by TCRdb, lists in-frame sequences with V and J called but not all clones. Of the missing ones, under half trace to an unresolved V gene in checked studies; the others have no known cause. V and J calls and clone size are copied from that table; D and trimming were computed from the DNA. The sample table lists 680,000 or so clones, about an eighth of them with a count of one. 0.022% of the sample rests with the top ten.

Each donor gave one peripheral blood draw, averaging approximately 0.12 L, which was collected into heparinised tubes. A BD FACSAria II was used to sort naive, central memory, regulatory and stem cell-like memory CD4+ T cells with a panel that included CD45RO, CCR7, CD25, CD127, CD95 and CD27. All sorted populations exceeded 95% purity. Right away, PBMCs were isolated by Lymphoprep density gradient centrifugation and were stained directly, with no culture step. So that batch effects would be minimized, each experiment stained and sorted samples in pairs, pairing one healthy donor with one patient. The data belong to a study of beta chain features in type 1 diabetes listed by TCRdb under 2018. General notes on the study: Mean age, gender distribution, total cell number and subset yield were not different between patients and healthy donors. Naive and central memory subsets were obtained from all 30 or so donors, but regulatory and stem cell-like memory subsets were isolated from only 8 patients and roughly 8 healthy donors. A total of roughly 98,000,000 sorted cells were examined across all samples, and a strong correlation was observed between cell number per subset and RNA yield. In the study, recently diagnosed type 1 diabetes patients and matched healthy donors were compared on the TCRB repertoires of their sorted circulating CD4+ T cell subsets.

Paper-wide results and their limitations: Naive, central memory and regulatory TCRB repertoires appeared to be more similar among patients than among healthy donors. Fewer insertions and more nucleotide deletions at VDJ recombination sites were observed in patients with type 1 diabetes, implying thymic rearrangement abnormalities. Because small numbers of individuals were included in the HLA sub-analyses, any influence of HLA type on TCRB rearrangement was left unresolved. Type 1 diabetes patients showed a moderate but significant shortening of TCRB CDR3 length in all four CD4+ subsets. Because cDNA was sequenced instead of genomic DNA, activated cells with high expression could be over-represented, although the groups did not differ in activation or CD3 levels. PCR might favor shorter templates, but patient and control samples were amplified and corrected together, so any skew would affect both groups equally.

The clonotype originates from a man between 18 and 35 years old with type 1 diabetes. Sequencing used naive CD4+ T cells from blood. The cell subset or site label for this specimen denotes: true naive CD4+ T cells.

The nucleotide sequence is given as TGTGCCAGCAGCCCACGAAAGACCCAGTACTTC. It codes for CASSPRKTQYF. In this chain, TRBV11-3 is recombined with TRBJ2-5, with the D gene too uncertain to name. V was cut back by 5 bases and J by 6 bases, leaving a gap of 7 bases between them. Spanning cysteine to phenylalanine, the CDR3 consists of 11 amino acids. The CDR3 DNA has 33 bases and is translated from base 1. Looking up the germline V gene yields CDR1 SGHNT and CDR2 YENEEA.